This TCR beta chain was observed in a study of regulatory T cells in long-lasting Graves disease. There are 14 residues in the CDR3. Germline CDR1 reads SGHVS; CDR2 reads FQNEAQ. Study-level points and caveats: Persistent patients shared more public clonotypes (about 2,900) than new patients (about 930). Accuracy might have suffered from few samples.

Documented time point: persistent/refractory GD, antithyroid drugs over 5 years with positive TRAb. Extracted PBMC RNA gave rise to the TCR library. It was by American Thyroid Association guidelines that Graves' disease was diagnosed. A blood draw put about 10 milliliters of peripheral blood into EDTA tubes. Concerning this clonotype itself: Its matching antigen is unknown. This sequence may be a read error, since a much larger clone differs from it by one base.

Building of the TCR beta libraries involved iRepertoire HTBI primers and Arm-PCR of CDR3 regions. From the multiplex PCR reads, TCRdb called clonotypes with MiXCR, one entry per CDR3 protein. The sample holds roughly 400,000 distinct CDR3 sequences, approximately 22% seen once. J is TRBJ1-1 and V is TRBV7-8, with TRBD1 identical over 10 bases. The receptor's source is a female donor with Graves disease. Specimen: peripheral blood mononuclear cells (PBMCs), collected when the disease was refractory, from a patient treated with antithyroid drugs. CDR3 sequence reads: CVSSGTGVNTEAFF. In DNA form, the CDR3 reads TGTGTCAGCAGTGGGACAGGGGTGAACACTGAAGCTTTCTTT.